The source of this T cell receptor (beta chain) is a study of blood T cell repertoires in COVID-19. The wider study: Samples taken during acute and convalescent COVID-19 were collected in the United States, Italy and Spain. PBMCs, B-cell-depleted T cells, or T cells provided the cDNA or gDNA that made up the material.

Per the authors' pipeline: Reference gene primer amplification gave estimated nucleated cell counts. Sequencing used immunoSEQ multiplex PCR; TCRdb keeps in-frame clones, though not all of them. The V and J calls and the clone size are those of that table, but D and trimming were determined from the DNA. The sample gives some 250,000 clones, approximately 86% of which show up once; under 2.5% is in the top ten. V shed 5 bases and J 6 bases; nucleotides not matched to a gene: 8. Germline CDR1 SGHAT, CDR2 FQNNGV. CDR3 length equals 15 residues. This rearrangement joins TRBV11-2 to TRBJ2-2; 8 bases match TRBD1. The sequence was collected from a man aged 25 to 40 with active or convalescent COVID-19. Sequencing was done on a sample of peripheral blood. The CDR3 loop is CASSPLQGGAGELFF. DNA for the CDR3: TGTGCCAGCAGCCCCTTACAGGGGGGAGCCGGGGAGCTGTTTTTT.